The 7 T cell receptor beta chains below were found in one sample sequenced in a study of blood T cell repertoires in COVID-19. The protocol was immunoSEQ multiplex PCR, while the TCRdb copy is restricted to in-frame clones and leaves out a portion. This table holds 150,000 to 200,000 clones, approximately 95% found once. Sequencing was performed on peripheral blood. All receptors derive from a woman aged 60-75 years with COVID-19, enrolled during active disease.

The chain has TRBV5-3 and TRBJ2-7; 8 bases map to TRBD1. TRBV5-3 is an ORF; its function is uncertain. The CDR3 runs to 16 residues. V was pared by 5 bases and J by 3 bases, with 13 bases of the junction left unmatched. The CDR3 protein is CARSFNARTGFYEQYF. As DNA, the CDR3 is TGTGCCAGAAGTTTCAACGCGAGGACAGGGTTCTACGAGCAGTACTTC.

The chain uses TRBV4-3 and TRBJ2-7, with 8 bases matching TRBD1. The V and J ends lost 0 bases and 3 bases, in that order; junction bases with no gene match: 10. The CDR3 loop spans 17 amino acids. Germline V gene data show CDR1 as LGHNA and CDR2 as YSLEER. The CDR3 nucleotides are TGCGCCAGCAGCCAAGATCCGGTGACAGGGGTGGGCTACGAGCAGTACTTC. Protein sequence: CASSQDPVTGVGYEQYF.

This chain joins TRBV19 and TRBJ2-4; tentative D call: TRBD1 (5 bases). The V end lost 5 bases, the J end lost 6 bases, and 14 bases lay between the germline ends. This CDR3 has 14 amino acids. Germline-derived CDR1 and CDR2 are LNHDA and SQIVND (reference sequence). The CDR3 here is CASSPWTRGNIQYF. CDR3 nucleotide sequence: TGTGCCAGTAGTCCATGGACAAGGGGAAACATTCAGTACTTC.

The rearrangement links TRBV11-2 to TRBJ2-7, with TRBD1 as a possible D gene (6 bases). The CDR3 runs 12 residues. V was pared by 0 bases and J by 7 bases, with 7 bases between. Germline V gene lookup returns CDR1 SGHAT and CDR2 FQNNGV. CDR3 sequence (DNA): TGTGCCAGCAGCTTAGAAGACAGGGAGCAGTACTTC. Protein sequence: CASSLEDREQYF.

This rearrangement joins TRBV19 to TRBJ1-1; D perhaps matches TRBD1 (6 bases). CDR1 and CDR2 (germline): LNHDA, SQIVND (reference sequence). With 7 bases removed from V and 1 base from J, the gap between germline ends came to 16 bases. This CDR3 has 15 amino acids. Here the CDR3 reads CASKGWAQGNTEAFF. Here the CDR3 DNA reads TGTGCCAGTAAAGGGTGGGCACAGGGGAACACTGAAGCTTTCTTT.

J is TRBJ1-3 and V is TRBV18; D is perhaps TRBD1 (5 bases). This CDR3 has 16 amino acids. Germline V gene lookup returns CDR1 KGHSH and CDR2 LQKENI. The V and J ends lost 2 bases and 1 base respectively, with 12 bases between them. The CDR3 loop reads CASSPLGGRSGNTIYF. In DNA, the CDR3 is TGTGCCAGCTCACCATTGGGGGGAAGATCTGGAAACACCATATATTTT.

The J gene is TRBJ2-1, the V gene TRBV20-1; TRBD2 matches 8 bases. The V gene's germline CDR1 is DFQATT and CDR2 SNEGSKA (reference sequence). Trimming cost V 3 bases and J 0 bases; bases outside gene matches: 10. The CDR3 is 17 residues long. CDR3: CSASDISGVFSYNEQFF. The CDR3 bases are TGCAGTGCTAGTGACATTAGCGGGGTCTTCTCCTACAATGAGCAGTTCTTC.